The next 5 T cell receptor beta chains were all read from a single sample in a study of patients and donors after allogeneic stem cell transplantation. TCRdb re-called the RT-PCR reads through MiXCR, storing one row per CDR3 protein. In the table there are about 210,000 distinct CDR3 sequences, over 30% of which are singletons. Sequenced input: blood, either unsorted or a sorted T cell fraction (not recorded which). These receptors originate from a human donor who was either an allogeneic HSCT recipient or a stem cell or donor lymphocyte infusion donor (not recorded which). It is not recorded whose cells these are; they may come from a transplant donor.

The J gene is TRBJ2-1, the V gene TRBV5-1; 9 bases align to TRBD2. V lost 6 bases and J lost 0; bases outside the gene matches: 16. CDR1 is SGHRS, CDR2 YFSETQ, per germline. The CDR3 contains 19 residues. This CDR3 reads CASNTQAGGSGGSYNEQFF. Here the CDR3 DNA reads TGCGCCAGCAACACCCAAGCCGGTGGTAGCGGGGGCTCCTACAATGAGCAGTTCTTC. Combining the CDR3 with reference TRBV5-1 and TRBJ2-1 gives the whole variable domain KAGVTQTPRYLIKTRGQQVTLSCSPISGHRSVSWYQQTPGQGLQFLFEYFSETQRNKGNFPGRFSGRQFSNSRSEMNVSTLELGDSALYLCASNTQAGGSGGSYNEQFFGPGTRLTVL.

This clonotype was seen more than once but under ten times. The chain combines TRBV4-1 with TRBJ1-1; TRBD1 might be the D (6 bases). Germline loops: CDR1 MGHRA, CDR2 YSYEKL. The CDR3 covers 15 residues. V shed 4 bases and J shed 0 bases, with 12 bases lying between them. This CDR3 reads CASSPPQGMNTEAFF. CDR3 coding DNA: TGCGCCAGCAGCCCCCCACAGGGCATGAACACTGAAGCTTTCTTT.

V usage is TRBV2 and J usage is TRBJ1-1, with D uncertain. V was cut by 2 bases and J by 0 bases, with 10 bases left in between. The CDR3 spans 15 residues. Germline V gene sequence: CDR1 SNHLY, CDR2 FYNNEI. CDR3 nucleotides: TGTGCCAGCAGTGAACTCGGCCCGATGAACACTGAAGCTTTCTTT. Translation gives CASSELGPMNTEAFF.

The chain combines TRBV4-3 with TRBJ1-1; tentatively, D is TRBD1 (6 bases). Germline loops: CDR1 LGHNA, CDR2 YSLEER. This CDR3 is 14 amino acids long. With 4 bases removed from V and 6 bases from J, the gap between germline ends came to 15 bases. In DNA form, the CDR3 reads TGCGCCAGCAGCCTCCTGGGCGGGGGCCCTGAAGCTTTCTTT. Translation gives CASSLLGGGPEAFF.

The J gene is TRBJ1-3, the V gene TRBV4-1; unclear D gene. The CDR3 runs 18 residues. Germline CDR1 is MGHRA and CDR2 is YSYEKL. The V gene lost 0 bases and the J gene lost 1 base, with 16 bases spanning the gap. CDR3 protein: CASSQEVGAWESGNTIYF. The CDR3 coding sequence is TGCGCCAGCAGCCAAGAAGTCGGAGCCTGGGAGTCTGGAAACACCATATATTTT.